This note documents a single T cell receptor beta chain sequence. Other DNA sequences within the sample encode an identical CDR3. This entry is derived from a study of shared clonotypes between healthy human individuals. The CDR3 runs 14 residues. Germline CDR1 is SGDLS and CDR2 is YYNGEE. Trimming removed 3 bases from V and 4 bases from J, with 14 bases in between. The data were produced by immunoSEQ multiplex PCR, yet TCRdb's version contains in-frame clones alone and is incomplete. Among some 800,000 clones listed, 92% were seen once. Naive CD8 cells lacked CD45RO, underwent positive selection for CCR7 and left out terminally differentiated effector memory CD45RA+ cells.

The chain employs TRBV9 and TRBJ2-7, with D perhaps TRBD2 (6 bases). This receptor was identified in a young man in good health. The sample was naive CD8+ T cells sorted from blood. CDR3 DNA: TGTGCCAGCAGCGGGGGGACTGGTCTTTACGAGCAGTACTTC. This gives the protein CASSGGTGLYEQYF.